This TCR beta chain was recovered during a study of T cells after yellow fever vaccination (dated by TCRdb to about 2019). At the level of the whole study: Memory subsets (EM, EMRA, CM and Tscm) were sorted on a BD FACS Aria III using CD3, CD45RA, CCR7 and CD95 staining. The SMART-Seq v4 Ultra Low Input RNA kit was used to prepare libraries from fractions with low cell numbers. To follow T-cell clones before and after primary and booster YFV17D yellow fever vaccination, bulk TCR alpha and beta repertoires were sequenced over time. The cohort comprised two healthy male donors, one aged 18 to 29 and one aged 30 to 40 years. Blood was drawn at multiple timepoints before and after primary and secondary immunization, with bulk PBMC replicates and cell subsets isolated. Memory subsets were sorted on days 0, 15 and 45 and at 18 months following primary vaccination, and on days 0, 15 and 45 following the 30-year booster. Paper-wide results and their limitations: On day 0, almost all vaccine-responding clonotypes were below detection in the sorted memory subsets. FACS-sorted repertoires could contain abundant contaminating clonotypes from the bulk population, so computational filtering was required. Compared with the primary T-cell response, the secondary T-cell response was faster but weaker, reaching its peak on day 5 rather than on day 15. Because only a couple of donors were included in the study, the extent to which the findings can be generalized is limited. A small fraction of clonotypes appeared in both the CD4 and CD8 compartments, likely as a result of convergent recombination. After the booster, most of the clones that had expanded following primary vaccination were detected again (almost 98% of CD4 and 80% to 90% of CD8), which suggests that memory was broadly maintained.

Sequencer: Illumina NovaSeq 6000. TCR cDNA was synthesized by 5'RACE template switching, which introduced a universal primer site and unique molecular identifiers. Priming for cDNA synthesis came from both the TCR alpha and TCR beta constant segments. Library amplification used two PCR steps, and the second PCR step added sample barcodes and sequencing adapters. Sequencing of libraries was done on Illumina HiSeq 2500 (2x100 bp) or NovaSeq (2x150 bp). On the authors' methods: MIGEC handled demultiplexing of reads and collapsing into UMI consensus sequences, while MiXCR performed V(D)J alignment. Using edgeR on replicate PBMC samples, clonotypes were called vaccine-responding if FDR was below 0.01 and the log2 fold change was above 5 up to day 15. Each bulk clonotype was labeled CD4 or CD8 based on which sequenced repertoire, CD4 or CD8, contained the clonotype at higher abundance. Clonotype frequencies in memory subsets were weighted by FACS-sorted cell numbers to estimate each clone's distribution across memory phenotypes. The raw public reads went through TCRdb reprocessing: fastp at Q25, MiXCR clone calling, in-frame beta chains kept. Merged by CDR3 protein, the rows form single entries marked with the most common genes and DNA. These V and J calls derive from TCRdb rather than the authors' analysis. Across this sample there are roughly 56,000 distinct CDR3 sequences, with about 5.2% seen only once. The ten largest clonotypes hold around 30% of the sample.

This sample's treatment or condition label indicates: live attenuated yellow fever vaccine strain. A standard Ficoll-Paque protocol was used to isolate PBMCs from peripheral blood. RNA from sorted memory subsets was extracted with the RNeasy Micro Kit. This clonotype was observed many times. Base qualities are not provided; no much larger clone lies one nucleotide away. V ends up 3 bases short and J 5 bases short, with an unmatched junction base count of 20. Reading the germline V gene (reference sequence) gives CDR1 LGHDT and CDR2 YNNKEL. The CDR3 holds 20 amino acids from the cysteine to the phenylalanine. CDR3 DNA only is kept here, 60 bases in frame from base 1.

Sample: PBMCs, either bulk or a sorted T-cell subset (CD4+, CD8+, memory, or dextramer-sorted; not recorded which), taken on the day of the yellow fever booster vaccination. The rearrangement combines TRBV3-1 with TRBJ2-1, and TRBD2 matches 9 of the central bases. The TCR originated in a man between 18 and 29 years old who received the YFV17D yellow fever vaccine. The DNA sequence follows: TGTGCCAGCAGCCACTATTCCCGAGCGGGGGGCCTGAGGTACGACAATGAGCAGTTCTTC. It is translated as CASSHYSRAGGLRYDNEQFF.